Listed here is a single T cell receptor (beta chain). The antigen is undetermined. This entry belongs to a study of cytomegalovirus exposure and HLA in healthy donors. Overall study findings and caveats: Further analysis, carried out later, found HLA-associated TCR beta chains more clonally expanded than equally common other chains.

Germline CDR1 SNHLY, CDR2 FYNNEI. Unmatched junction bases numbered 3, after V lost 6 bases and J lost 4 bases. This CDR3 comprises 15 residues. PCR primers comprised 60 Vbeta and 13 Jbeta primers. Libraries were prepared by immunoSEQ multiplex PCR; TCRdb keeps only in-frame clonotypes and omits some of them. The table includes 200,000 to 250,000 clones, 76% detected once. The genes are TRBV2 and TRBJ2-3, with TRBD2 identical over 14 bases. Sequencing was done on a sample of PBMCs. This clonotype was obtained from a man aged 18 to 35 in good health and CMV-seronegative. CDR3 in DNA: TGTGCCAGCAGCGTGGGACTAGCGGGGGCAGATACGCAGTATTTT. Translating it yields CASSVGLAGADTQYF.